These 18 T cell receptor beta chains originate from one sample sequenced in a study of PD-1 blockade in classical Hodgkin lymphoma. Every patient experienced relapse after autologous stem cell transplantation, and brentuximab vedotin exposure varied. Sequenced by immunoSEQ multiplex PCR; TCRdb stores in-frame clones only, minus some. The profile shows roughly 150,000 clones, under 85% of them singletons. The sample consisted of peripheral blood mononuclear cells (PBMCs), taken before the second cycle of nivolumab. The receptors originated from a human donor with classical Hodgkin lymphoma.

The rearrangement links TRBV4-1 to TRBJ1-6; D gene ambiguous. Germline-derived CDR1 and CDR2 are MGHRA and YSYEKL. The CDR3 runs 19 residues. V lost 3 bases and J 2 bases, leaving 20 bases between the germline ends. In DNA form, the CDR3 reads TGCGCCAGCAGCCATGGTAGGTGGCACTCCGGGCCCTATAATTCACCCCTCCACTTT. Its translation is CASSHGRWHSGPYNSPLHF.

This chain joins TRBV28 and TRBJ2-1; TRBD2 aligns across 9 bases. Looked up from germline, CDR1 is MDHEN and CDR2 is SYDVKM. This CDR3 spans 15 amino acids. Trimming at V came to 6 bases and at J to 7 bases, leaving 10 bases not matched to a gene. CDR3 region: CASRISGSRGNEQFF. In DNA, the CDR3 is TGTGCCAGCAGGATTAGCGGGAGTCGCGGGAATGAGCAGTTCTTC.

This clone was seen a few times. V usage is TRBV29-1 and J usage is TRBJ1-2; D is ambiguous. The CDR3 runs to 12 residues. Germline CDR1 is SQVTM and CDR2 is ANQGSEA. The V gene lost 4 bases and the J gene lost 8 bases, with 14 bases spanning the gap. For the CDR3, the DNA is TGCAGCGTTGCGATGGCTTCACGGGGCTACACCTTC. Protein product: CSVAMASRGYTF.

The genes are TRBV5-1 and TRBJ2-3; D is undetermined. There are 16 residues in the CDR3. Trimming pared 1 base from V and 0 bases from J, leaving 12 bases between. The germline V gene encodes CDR1 SGHRS and CDR2 YFSETQ. CDR3 sequence: CASSLSQSPSTDTQYF. CDR3 nucleotide sequence: TGCGCCAGCAGCTTGTCTCAGTCCCCCAGCACAGATACGCAGTATTTT.

The gene calls are TRBV10-3 and TRBJ2-4, with 7 nucleotides matching TRBD1. The CDR3 length is 14 residues. In germline, CDR1 is ENHRY, CDR2 SYGVKD. After removal of 2 bases from V and 4 bases from J, the junction contained 2 bases not matched to a gene. CDR3 amino acids: CAISEGDRKNIQYF. The DNA of the CDR3 is TGTGCCATCAGTGAGGGGGACAGAAAAAACATTCAGTACTTC.

V is TRBV19 and J is TRBJ1-2; 11 bases match TRBD1. Germline V lookup: CDR1 LNHDA, CDR2 SQIVND (reference sequence). This CDR3 is built from 17 residues. Trimming cost V 3 bases and J 4 bases; bases outside gene matches: 10. CDR3 loop: CASSILGTGGTSYGYTF. The CDR3 coding sequence is TGTGCCAGTAGTATTCTAGGGACAGGGGGAACTTCCTATGGCTACACCTTC.

The chain is built from TRBV7-8 and TRBJ1-2; D unclear. The V gene's germline CDR1 is SGHVS and CDR2 FQNEAQ. V lost 5 bases and J 8 bases, leaving 15 bases between the germline ends. CDR3 length equals 13 residues. The chain's CDR3 is CASSTSEVRGYTF. The CDR3 DNA follows: TGTGCCAGCAGCACGTCGGAAGTTCGGGGCTACACCTTC. The entire variable domain, with the rest obtained from reference TRBV7-8 and TRBJ1-2, is as follows: GAGVSQSPRYKVAKRGQDVALRCDPISGHVSLFWYQQALGQGPEFLTYFQNEAQLDKSGLPSDRFFAERPEGSVSTLKIQRTQQEDSAVYLCASSTSEVRGYTFGSGTRLTVV.

V and J are TRBV7-2 and TRBJ2-3; 10 bases line up with TRBD2. This CDR3 spans 15 amino acids. The germline V gene has CDR1 SGHTA and CDR2 FQGNSA. The J segment lost 2 bases and the V segment lost 2 bases, leaving 1 base of the junction unmatched. CDR3 nucleotide sequence: TGTGCCAGCAGCTTACTAGCGGGGGTCACAGATACGCAGTATTTT. Its protein product is CASSLLAGVTDTQYF.

The chain employs TRBV9 and TRBJ2-7; the D gene is possibly TRBD2 (6 bases). The CDR3 is 15 residues long. Trimming cost V 2 bases and J 3 bases, with 15 bases left between them. Germline CDR1 SGDLS, CDR2 YYNGEE. The CDR3 DNA follows: TGTGCCAGCAGCGTGGCCCCGGGACTGTTCTACGAGCAGTACTTC. The encoded protein is CASSVAPGLFYEQYF.

This sequence joins TRBV5-1 and TRBJ1-4; tentative D call: TRBD1 (5 bases). The V end was cut by 1 base, the J end by 2 bases, with 9 bases between. Germline V gene sequence: CDR1 SGHRS, CDR2 YFSETQ. This CDR3 has 15 amino acids. The CDR3 bases are TGCGCCAGCAGCTTGTTGGGGGAGACTAATGAAAAACTGTTTTTT. This sequence encodes CASSLLGETNEKLFF.

The chain combines TRBV9 with TRBJ2-7, with 8 bases identical to TRBD1. This CDR3 is built from 15 residues. With V trimmed by 0 bases and J by 3 bases, 5 bases remained unmatched. In germline, CDR1 is SGDLS, CDR2 YYNGEE. The CDR3 region has the DNA TGTGCCAGCAGCGTAGTCCCGACAGGGGACTACGAGCAGTACTTC. Translating gives CASSVVPTGDYEQYF. The complete variable domain, with remaining parts taken from reference TRBV9 and TRBJ2-7, reads DSGVTQTPKHLITATGQRVTLRCSPRSGDLSVYWYQQSLDQGLQFLIQYYNGEERAKGNILERFSAQQFPDLHSELNLSSLELGDSALYFCASSVVPTGDYEQYFGPGTRLTVT.

The chain links TRBV2 to TRBJ2-7; TRBD1 agrees at 8 bases. This CDR3 has 13 residues. Trimming at V came to 8 bases and at J to 0 bases, leaving 3 bases not matched to a gene. CDR1 SNHLY and CDR2 FYNNEI come from the germline V gene. In nucleotides, the CDR3 is TGTGCCAGCGGGGGACAGGTCTCCTACGAGCAGTACTTC. Its translation: CASGGQVSYEQYF.

The J gene is TRBJ1-4, the V gene TRBV6-5; possible D gene TRBD1, 6 bases. V was cut by 5 bases and J by 3 bases, with 10 bases left in between. This CDR3 spans 14 amino acids. Germline-derived CDR1 and CDR2 are MNHEY and SVGAGI. DNA for the CDR3: TGTGCCAGCAGTCCCAGGGGTCCTAATGAAAAACTGTTTTTT. Protein: CASSPRGPNEKLFF.

This rearrangement joins TRBV6-6 to TRBJ1-5, with D perhaps TRBD1 (5 bases). V gave up 4 bases and J gave up 3 bases, with 13 bases separating them. Germline-derived CDR1 and CDR2 are MNHNY and SVGAGI (reference sequence). This CDR3 is built from 15 residues. In nucleotides, the CDR3 is TGTGCCAGCAGTTGGGTCAGGGTAGTCAATCAGCCCCAGCATTTT. Its translation: CASSWVRVVNQPQHF.

The chain is built from TRBV7-9 and TRBJ2-3, with TRBD2 matching over 9 bases. V trimming: 1 base; J trimming: 2 bases; junction bases outside the gene matches: 7. Germline loops: CDR1 SEHNR, CDR2 FQNEAQ (reference sequence). CDR3 length: 17 residues. The CDR3: CASSLEAGGHNTDTQYF. CDR3 DNA sequence: TGTGCCAGCAGCTTAGAAGCGGGGGGTCACAACACAGATACGCAGTATTTT.

The V and J genes are TRBV10-1 and TRBJ2-4; 7 nucleotides agree with TRBD1. After removal of 9 bases from V and 7 bases from J, the junction contained 9 bases not matched to a gene. Germline V gives CDR1 WNHNN, CDR2 SYGVQD (reference sequence). This CDR3 is built from 13 residues. CDR3 sequence: CARYRDSRNIQYF. DNA for the CDR3: TGCGCCAGGTACCGGGACAGTAGGAACATTCAGTACTTC.

This clone has only one observation. The chain recombines TRBV6-5 with TRBJ1-6, with D unresolved. The CDR3 covers 15 residues. From germline, CDR1 is MNHEY and CDR2 SVGAGI. The V gene lost 2 bases and the J gene lost 5 bases, with 10 bases spanning the gap. The CDR3 DNA sequence: TGTGCCAGCAGTTACCGGGAGGTTCATAATTCACCCCTCCACTTT. It encodes CASSYREVHNSPLHF.

The chain uses TRBV9 and TRBJ1-1; a possible D gene is TRBD1 (5 bases). V shed 5 bases and J shed 7 bases, with 21 bases lying between them. The CDR3 loop spans 15 amino acids. Germline V lookup: CDR1 SGDLS, CDR2 YYNGEE. The CDR3 DNA sequence: TGTGCCAGCAGTGATGGGGGAAAGGTGGTCGGTGAAGCTTTCTTT. The encoded protein is CASSDGGKVVGEAFF.